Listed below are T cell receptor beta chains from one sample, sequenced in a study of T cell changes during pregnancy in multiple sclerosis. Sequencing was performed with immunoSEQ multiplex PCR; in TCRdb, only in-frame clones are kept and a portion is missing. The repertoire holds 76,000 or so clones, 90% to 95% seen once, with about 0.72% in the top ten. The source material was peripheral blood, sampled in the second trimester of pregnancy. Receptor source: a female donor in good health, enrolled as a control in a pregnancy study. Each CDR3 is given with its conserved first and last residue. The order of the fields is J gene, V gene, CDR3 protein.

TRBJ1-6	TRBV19	CASRKPGTVFSYNSPLHF
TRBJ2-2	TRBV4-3	CASSPDRAGGELFF
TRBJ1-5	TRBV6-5	CASSSTGDYAQPQHF
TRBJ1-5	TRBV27	CASSWGGGDRSQPQHF
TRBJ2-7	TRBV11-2	CASSSLEGLPDEQYF
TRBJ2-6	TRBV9	CASSEKRAGVDGANVLTF
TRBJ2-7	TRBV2	CASGAGINEQYF
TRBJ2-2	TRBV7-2	CASSLVRNTGELFF
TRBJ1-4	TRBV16	CASSRTGDTNEKLFF
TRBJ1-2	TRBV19	CASSTTGTGSYGYTF
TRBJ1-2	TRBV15	CATSRRQGLSGYTF
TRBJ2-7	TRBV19	CASSIAQGYSYEQYF
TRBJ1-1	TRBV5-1	CASSFTVNTEAFF
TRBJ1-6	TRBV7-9	CASSPTGSYNSPLHF
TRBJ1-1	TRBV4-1	CASSQGPRTPGAFF